The present entry profiles one TCR beta chain with its context. The antigen remains undetermined. Staff drew ten milliliters of peripheral blood from each donor. The extraction recovered at least 6 micrograms of total RNA per sample. The data stem from a study of blood T cells in healthy people across ages. As for the study in general: Per two T cells, template switching captured roughly one barcoded beta molecule. Regarding the study as a whole: Changes in expanded clonotypes were possibly confounded, as the CMV status of donors was unknown.

Primed by a sample-barcoded 5' primer and a J-beta primer mix, a second PCR proceeded for about 7 to 11 cycles. TCRdb re-called the 5' RACE reads through MiXCR, storing one row per CDR3 protein. The sample carries under 2,000,000 distinct CDR3 sequences, about 50% recorded once. Germline assignment: CDR1 SEHNR and CDR2 FQNEAQ (reference sequence). The CDR3 consists of 18 residues. Between the trimmed V and J ends, which lost 2 bases and 0 bases, there was a span of 18 bases. The clonotype originates from a woman between 35 and 50 years old in good health. Sample: blood. The V gene is TRBV7-9, the J gene TRBJ2-3; perhaps TRBD2 as D (7 bases). This CDR3 reads CASSLFGGGIHSTDTQYF. The CDR3 DNA follows: TGTGCCAGCAGCTTATTCGGCGGGGGCATCCACAGCACAGATACGCAGTATTTT.